Following are 31 T cell receptor beta chains from one sample sequenced in a study of identical twins listed by TCRdb under 2016. The method was 5' RACE. Data came from an Illumina HiSeq 2000. In-frame beta chains were kept once TCRdb had trimmed the public reads at Q25 with fastp and called clones with MiXCR. Rows merge per CDR3 protein into single entries with the most common DNA and genes. The sample data list 700,000 or so distinct CDR3 sequences, and 8.6% of these were observed just once. The biggest ten clones account for 0.75% to 1% of the sample. These data were likewise used in another study, on yellow fever vaccine responses in identical twins.

The sample was PBMCs. Receptors originate from a young woman in good health.

This clonotype was counted at least ten times. This chain joins TRBV12-3 or TRBV12-4 and TRBJ1-5, with 8 bases matching TRBD1. Unmatched junction bases numbered 10, after V lost 6 bases and J lost 3 bases. This CDR3 has 16 residues. DNA for the CDR3: TGTGCCAGCAGCCTTCCAGGGACAGGTAACAATCAGCCCCAGCATTTT. This gives the protein CASSLPGTGNNQPQHF.

There are many counts of this clonotype. The genes are TRBV10-2 and TRBJ2-2; D is perhaps TRBD1 or TRBD2 (6 bases each). Deletions cut 11 bases from V and 6 bases from J, with 10 bases between. Germline V gene sequence: CDR1 WSHSY, CDR2 SAAADI. The CDR3 is 11 residues long. The DNA of the CDR3 is TGCGCCTTAGGGGGGTCCGGGGAGCTGTTTTTT. It specifies CALGGSGELFF.

This clonotype is labeled as medium-sized (0.01 to 0.1%). The rearrangement links TRBV20-1 to TRBJ2-2, with D uncertain. Germline CDR1 is DFQATT and CDR2 is SNEGSKA (reference sequence). The CDR3 runs to 14 residues. Trimming removed 1 base from V and 6 bases from J, with 12 bases in between. The CDR3 here is CSARGPSDPGELFF. CDR3 nucleotides: TGCAGTGCTAGAGGTCCGAGCGATCCCGGGGAGCTGTTTTTT.

The chain joins TRBV25-1 to TRBJ2-5; 7 bases line up with TRBD2. Germline CDR1 MGHDK, CDR2 SYGVNS. The CDR3 is 13 amino acids. The V segment lost 0 bases and the J segment 7 bases; nucleotides outside the gene matches: 2. The CDR3 loop reads CASSEYPGGTQYF. CDR3 nucleotide sequence: TGTGCCAGCAGTGAATACCCGGGGGGGACCCAGTACTTC.

As regards this clonotype: Its ends do not fully match the called genes, so a read error is possible. The V and J genes are TRBV28 and TRBJ1-6, with D maybe TRBD1 (5 bases). This CDR3 is 15 amino acids long. CDR1 and CDR2 (germline): MDHEN, SYDVKM. CDR3 region: CASIKDGLGRSPFHF. The CDR3 nucleotides are TGTGCCAGCATTAAGGACGGACTGGGGCGTTCACCCTTCCACTTT.

This clonotype has only a few counts. The genes are TRBV7-2 and TRBJ1-1; the D is unclear. CDR1 and CDR2 from the germline V gene are SGHTA and FQGNSA. V lost 3 bases and J 8 bases, leaving 10 bases between the germline ends. This CDR3 is built from 12 residues. CDR3 region: CASSFGGREAFF. The CDR3 DNA is TGTGCCAGCAGCTTTGGAGGCAGGGAAGCTTTCTTT.

Turning to this clonotype: The junction departs from the called germline gene at one end, perhaps through a read error. The chain uses TRBV24-1 and TRBJ2-1, with 12 bases fitting TRBD2. The germline gives CDR1 KGHDR, CDR2 SFDVKD. CDR3 length: 17 residues. The CDR3 loop is CATSDPGLAGPYNELFF. The CDR3 DNA is TGTGCCACCAGTGATCCGGGACTAGCGGGTCCCTACAATGAGCTGTTCTTC.

This clonotype was seen a handful of times. The J gene is TRBJ2-1, the V gene TRBV18; the match to TRBD2 covers 9 bases. V trimming: 3 bases; J trimming: 4 bases; junction bases outside the gene matches: 7. The CDR3 loop spans 16 amino acids. Germline V lookup: CDR1 KGHSH, CDR2 LQKENI. The CDR3 DNA sequence: TGTGCCAGCTCACCTCGCTTCGCGGGGGGGTACAATGAGCAGTTCTTC. Its translation is CASSPRFAGGYNEQFF.

This CDR3 is CASGDQLRAGYNEQFF. CDR3 sequence (DNA): TGTGCCAGCGGGGACCAATTACGAGCCGGCTACAATGAGCAGTTCTTC. The chain couples TRBV7-8 to TRBJ2-1; perhaps D is TRBD1 or TRBD2 (5 bases each). V lost 8 bases, J lost 3 bases, and 20 bases lay in between. The CDR3 totals 16 residues. Germline V gives CDR1 SGHVS, CDR2 FQNEAQ.

The chain employs TRBV7-8 and TRBJ2-3; TRBD2 aligns across 7 bases. The length of the CDR3 is 14 residues. J was trimmed by 2 bases and V by 5 bases; bases with no gene match: 4. CDR1 is SGHVS and CDR2 is FQNEAQ in the germline V gene. The CDR3 DNA follows: TGTGCCAGCAGCAGGCGGGAGTTCACAGATACGCAGTATTTT. Protein product: CASSRREFTDTQYF.

The genes are TRBV3-1 and TRBJ2-5; D gene unclear. CDR1 and CDR2 from the germline V gene are LGHDT and YNNKEL (reference sequence). The CDR3 covers 14 residues. The V and J ends lost 3 bases and 1 base respectively, with 9 bases between them. CDR3 sequence: CASSHVNSQETQYF. The CDR3 DNA sequence: TGTGCCAGCAGCCATGTGAACAGCCAAGAGACCCAGTACTTC.

This clonotype turned up a few times. This chain joins TRBV20-1 and TRBJ2-5; D is possibly TRBD1 (5 bases). Germline V CDR1 and CDR2: DFQATT, SNEGSKA (reference sequence). There are 14 residues in the CDR3. Trimming removed 3 bases from V and 5 bases from J, with 16 bases in between. Here the CDR3 reads CSASVPGIPETQYF. In nucleotides, the CDR3 is TGCAGTGCTAGCGTCCCAGGGATCCCTGAGACCCAGTACTTC.

This clonotype has more than one count but fewer than ten. This chain connects TRBV29-1 to TRBJ2-5; no firm D call. V was trimmed by 4 bases and J by 7 bases, leaving 4 bases between them. The CDR3 runs 9 residues. Germline V lookup: CDR1 SQVTM, CDR2 ANQGSEA. The CDR3 loop reads CSVGGTQYF. DNA of the CDR3: TGCAGCGTTGGTGGGACCCAGTACTTC.

In this sample, this clonotype turned up a few times. V gene TRBV4-3 combines with J gene TRBJ2-1; 10 bases align to TRBD1. Germline CDR1 LGHNA, CDR2 YSLEER. Trimming at V came to 0 bases and at J to 7 bases, leaving 6 bases not matched to a gene. The CDR3 consists of 16 residues. The CDR3 nucleotides are TGCGCCAGCAGCCAAGATGGGACAGGGGCTTGGAATGAGCAGTTCTTC. Protein: CASSQDGTGAWNEQFF.

The chain carries TRBV7-2 and TRBJ2-7; D remains ambiguous. The CDR3 contains 15 residues. CDR1 is SGHTA and CDR2 is FQGNSA in the germline V gene. Trimming took 5 bases from V and 7 from J, leaving 21 bases between them. The CDR3 protein is CASSPQKDYSREQYF. The DNA for the CDR3 is TGTGCCAGCAGCCCCCAGAAAGATTATAGCAGGGAGCAGTACTTC.

This clonotype appeared a few times. In DNA, the CDR3 is TGTGCCAGCGGGACCGGGAATGAAAAACTGTTTTTT. Protein sequence: CASGTGNEKLFF. The J gene is TRBJ1-4, the V gene TRBV28; a possible D gene is TRBD1 (5 bases). The germline V gene has CDR1 MDHEN and CDR2 SYDVKM. The germline V and J ends were trimmed by 8 bases and 5 bases, with 9 bases remaining between them. The CDR3 runs to 12 residues.

This clonotype was picked up many times. V usage is TRBV5-5 and J usage is TRBJ2-7; D call uncertain. CDR1 is SGHKS, CDR2 YYEKEE, per germline (reference sequence). V lost 0 bases and J 6 bases, leaving 7 bases between the germline ends. This CDR3 region has 12 residues. CDR3 sequence reads: CASSLGPLEQYF. CDR3 bases: TGTGCCAGCAGCTTGGGGCCCCTCGAGCAGTACTTC. The full variable domain, rest sourced from reference TRBV5-5 and TRBJ2-7, is DAGVTQSPTHLIKTRGQQVTLRCSPISGHKSVSWYQQVLGQGPQFIFQYYEKEERGRGNFPDRFSARQFPNYSSELNVNALLLGDSALYLCASSLGPLEQYFGPGTRLTVT.

There are many counts of this clonotype. V usage is TRBV28 and J usage is TRBJ2-4, with D uncertain. V was trimmed by 3 bases and J by 0 bases, leaving 9 bases between them. This CDR3 has 15 residues. Germline V gene data show CDR1 as MDHEN and CDR2 as SYDVKM. The CDR3 sequence is CASSFTPRAKNIQYF. In DNA, the CDR3 is TGTGCCAGCAGTTTTACCCCCCGAGCCAAAAACATTCAGTACTTC.

This clonotype was detected only a few times. The V gene is TRBV28, the J gene TRBJ1-1, with unresolved D. Germline V gives CDR1 MDHEN, CDR2 SYDVKM. V gave up 2 bases and J gave up 0 bases, with 7 bases separating them. This CDR3 has 14 amino acids. CDR3 sequence (DNA): TGTGCCAGCAGTTTAGGGATCATGAACACTGAAGCTTTCTTT. This encodes CASSLGIMNTEAFF.

In this sample, this clonotype turned up many times. The chain is built from TRBV28 and TRBJ1-4, with TRBD1 matching over 9 bases. The germline CDR1 and CDR2 sequences are MDHEN and SYDVKM. The length of the CDR3 is 14 residues. Losses at the gene ends were 4 bases for V and 8 bases for J; bases not matched to a gene: 5. The CDR3 bases are TGTGCCAGCAGTTCCCACAGGGGGCTAGAAAAACTGTTTTTT. This translates into CASSSHRGLEKLFF.

The V call is TRBV7-2, the J call TRBJ2-3; 7 bases line up with TRBD2. Looked up from germline, CDR1 is SGHTA and CDR2 is FQGNSA. V shed 3 bases, J shed 2 bases, and the junction held 11 bases outside the gene matches. The CDR3 sequence is 17 residues long. The CDR3 DNA reads TGTGCCAGCAGCTTGGCCGGGGGAGGGGTTACCACAGATACGCAGTATTTT. Amino acid sequence: CASSLAGGGVTTDTQYF.

This sequence joins TRBV3-1 and TRBJ2-1; a weak D match, TRBD2 (6 bases). CDR3 length: 16 amino acids. Trimming took off 3 bases at V and 0 bases at J, with 12 bases between the two ends. The germline V gene encodes CDR1 LGHDT and CDR2 YNNKEL (reference sequence). CDR3 amino acids: CASSHVSGGSYNEQFF. The CDR3 bases are TGTGCCAGCAGCCACGTTAGCGGTGGCTCCTACAATGAGCAGTTCTTC.

The chain has TRBV7-8 and TRBJ2-7; TRBD2 agrees at 13 bases. The ends lost 3 bases at V and 2 bases at J; junction bases unmatched: 4. The CDR3 sequence is 16 residues long. Germline V lookup: CDR1 SGHVS, CDR2 FQNEAQ. CDR3 residues: CASSFPLAGGPYEQYF. In DNA, the CDR3 is TGTGCCAGCAGCTTCCCACTAGCGGGAGGGCCCTACGAGCAGTACTTC.

The chain carries TRBV12-3 or TRBV12-4 and TRBJ2-1; 13 bases are shared with TRBD2. The CDR3 totals 15 residues. V lost 6 bases to trimming and J lost 8 bases; unmatched junction nucleotides: 7. CDR3 loop: CASSSGTSGIYEQFF. The CDR3 bases are TGTGCCAGCAGCTCCGGGACTAGCGGGATATATGAGCAGTTCTTC.

This clonotype has only a few counts. V is TRBV3-1 and J is TRBJ2-5; TRBD2 agrees at 8 bases. The CDR3 is made up of 15 amino acids. Trimming took 4 bases from V and 2 from J; bases not matched to a gene: 6. CDR1 and CDR2 (germline): LGHDT, YNNKEL (reference sequence). The DNA of the CDR3 is TGTGCCAGCAGCCGACTAGCGCGGAAGCAAGAGACCCAGTACTTC. It encodes CASSRLARKQETQYF.

In its sample, this clonotype was seen many times. The chain uses TRBV7-2 and TRBJ1-2; D might be TRBD1 (5 bases). The CDR3 runs 14 residues. V was trimmed by 4 bases and J by 2 bases, leaving 11 bases between them. The germline CDR1 and CDR2 sequences are SGHTA and FQGNSA. The CDR3 nucleotides read TGTGCCAGCAGCTCGGCAGGGACCAACTATGGCTACACCTTC. It encodes CASSSAGTNYGYTF.

In this sample, this clonotype turned up many times. The J gene is TRBJ2-1, the V gene TRBV5-1; D not certain. V lost 0 bases, J lost 3 bases, and 7 bases lay in between. Germline assignment: CDR1 SGHRS and CDR2 YFSETQ. The CDR3 has 14 amino acids. The CDR3 is CASSLVDLYNEQFF. In DNA, the CDR3 is TGCGCCAGCAGCTTGGTAGACCTCTACAATGAGCAGTTCTTC.

In its sample, this clonotype was seen a few times. The rearrangement links TRBV7-9 to TRBJ1-4; possible D gene TRBD1, 5 bases. V lost 3 bases to trimming and J lost 8 bases, with 13 bases between them. This CDR3 region has 14 residues. Germline lookup yields CDR1 SEHNR and CDR2 FQNEAQ (reference sequence). The CDR3 sequence: CASSFPQGGEKLFF. In DNA form, the CDR3 reads TGTGCCAGCAGCTTTCCGCAGGGAGGGGAAAAACTGTTTTTT.

This clonotype has at least ten counts. This chain joins TRBV28 and TRBJ2-7; a possible D gene is TRBD1 (6 bases). The CDR3 contains 14 residues. Germline CDR1 and CDR2: MDHEN and SYDVKM. V lost 7 bases to trimming and J lost 4 bases, with 17 bases between them. CDR3 sequence: CASTRTGTKYEQYF. The CDR3 coding sequence is TGTGCCAGCACCCGCACCGGGACAAAGTACGAGCAGTACTTC.

This clonotype occurred a few times. V is TRBV7-2 and J is TRBJ2-5; D is possibly TRBD1 (6 bases). Germline CDR1 and CDR2: SGHTA and FQGNSA. The CDR3 has 15 amino acids. V was trimmed by 4 bases and J by 1 base, leaving 13 bases between them. Here the CDR3 DNA reads TGTGCCAGCAGCTATACAGGGCCCCCCCAAGAGACCCAGTACTTC. This codes for CASSYTGPPQETQYF.

V usage is TRBV4-3 and J usage is TRBJ2-1; D call uncertain. The CDR3 runs to 16 residues. V was trimmed by 0 bases and J by 0 bases, leaving 9 bases between them. The germline CDR1 and CDR2 sequences are LGHNA and YSLEER. The CDR3 here is CASSQDHLSSYNEQFF. CDR3 nucleotide sequence: TGCGCCAGCAGCCAAGATCACCTATCCTCCTACAATGAGCAGTTCTTC.